Below, 7 T cell receptor beta chains from the same sample are listed, as sequenced in a study of regulatory T cells in long-lasting Graves disease. In building TCR beta libraries, iRepertoire HTBI primers were used together with Arm-PCR of CDR3 regions. MiXCR was run by TCRdb on the multiplex PCR reads, yielding one entry per CDR3 protein. Here the sample spans some 330,000 distinct CDR3 sequences, 12% being singletons. Time point indicated: newly diagnosed GD, antithyroid drugs for less than 3 months. Isolated PBMC RNA provided the starting material for the TCR library. This sample also appeared in a second study, on T cells in Graves' hyperthyroidism and ophthalmopathy.

This sample comprised peripheral blood mononuclear cells (PBMCs), obtained at new diagnosis, from a patient treated with antithyroid drugs. The receptor source for this set is a woman aged 18 to 35 with Graves disease.

This clonotype occurred many times. The chain employs TRBV20-1 and TRBJ2-3; possibly TRBD1 for D (5 bases). CDR3 length: 15 residues. Germline CDR1 is DFQATT and CDR2 is SNEGSKA (reference sequence). V lost 6 bases and J lost 1, with 17 bases in between. CDR3 DNA: TGCAGTGCCAGAAACGACCAGGGCCGCACAGATACGCAGTATTTT. Encoded protein: CSARNDQGRTDTQYF.

This clonotype was seen more than once but under ten times. This chain joins TRBV14 and TRBJ2-1, with TRBD1 matching over 10 bases. Germline CDR1 reads SGHDN; CDR2 reads FVKESK. The V and J ends lost 4 bases and 5 bases, in that order; junction bases with no gene match: 8. The CDR3 contains 16 residues. The CDR3 DNA sequence: TGTGCCAGCAGCCGTCTAGGACAGGGGGACCACAATGAGCAGTTCTTC. This translates into CASSRLGQGDHNEQFF.

At least ten counts were recorded for this clonotype. This sequence joins TRBV7-9 and TRBJ2-5, with D unresolved. Trimming removed 3 bases from V and 4 bases from J, with 6 bases in between. The CDR3 consists of 12 residues. Germline loops: CDR1 SEHNR, CDR2 FQNEAQ (reference sequence). The CDR3 DNA is TGTGCCAGCAGCTTCTCGCGAGAGACCCAGTACTTC. Amino acid sequence: CASSFSRETQYF.

This clonotype was observed at least ten times. The V call is TRBV28, the J call TRBJ2-7; 9 positions agree with TRBD1. CDR1 and CDR2 from the germline V gene are MDHEN and SYDVKM. The trim removed 4 bases at V and 3 bases at J, leaving 16 bases unmatched. The CDR3 runs to 18 residues. As DNA, the CDR3 is TGTGCCAGCAGTTCCGGGACAGGGAAATGGGGTACAGACTACGAGCAGTACTTC. Its protein product is CASSSGTGKWGTDYEQYF.

This clonotype showed up many times. The V and J genes are TRBV7-2 and TRBJ2-3; TRBD2 matches 8 bases. The germline gives CDR1 SGHTA, CDR2 FQGNSA. The CDR3 sequence is 15 residues long. Unmatched junction bases numbered 4, after V lost 1 base and J lost 4 bases. The CDR3, as DNA: TGTGCCAGCAGCTTAGAACTAGCGGAGGCAGATACGCAGTATTTT. Translation gives CASSLELAEADTQYF. The full variable domain, with the rest looked up from reference TRBV7-2 and TRBJ2-3, is GAGVSQSPSNKVTEKGKDVELRCDPISGHTALYWYRQSLGQGLEFLIYFQGNSAPDKSGLPSDRFSAERTGGSVSTLTIQRTQQEDSAVYLCASSLELAEADTQYFGPGTRLTVL.

As to this clonotype: This probably arose from a read error, given a far larger clone one base away. This chain links TRBV11-3 with TRBJ2-1, with 7 bases that match TRBD1. The germline CDR1 and CDR2 sequences are SGHNT and YENEEA. This CDR3 contains 15 residues. V dropped 0 bases and J dropped 3; count of bases not matched to a gene: 2. The CDR3 bases are TGTGCCAGCAGCTTAGAGGGGGACAGCTACAATGAGCAGTTCTTC. This sequence encodes CASSLEGDSYNEQFF. Together with reference TRBV11-3 and TRBJ2-1, the CDR3 gives the full variable domain: EAGVVQSPRYKIIEKKQPVAFWCNPISGHNTLYWYLQNLGQGPELLIRYENEEAVDDSQLPKDRFSAERLKGVDSTLKIQPAELGDSAVYLCASSLEGDSYNEQFFGPGTRLTVL.

This clonotype was detected only a few times. This chain connects TRBV20-1 to TRBJ2-1, with 7 bases that match TRBD2. Trimming removed 7 bases from V and 15 bases from J; junction bases left unmatched: 15. CDR3 length: 12 amino acids. CDR1 and CDR2 (germline): DFQATT, SNEGSKA (reference sequence). For the CDR3, the DNA is TGCAGTGTACGGGAGGTGAGGGGTTGGTTGTTCTTC. This gives the protein CSVREVRGWLFF.